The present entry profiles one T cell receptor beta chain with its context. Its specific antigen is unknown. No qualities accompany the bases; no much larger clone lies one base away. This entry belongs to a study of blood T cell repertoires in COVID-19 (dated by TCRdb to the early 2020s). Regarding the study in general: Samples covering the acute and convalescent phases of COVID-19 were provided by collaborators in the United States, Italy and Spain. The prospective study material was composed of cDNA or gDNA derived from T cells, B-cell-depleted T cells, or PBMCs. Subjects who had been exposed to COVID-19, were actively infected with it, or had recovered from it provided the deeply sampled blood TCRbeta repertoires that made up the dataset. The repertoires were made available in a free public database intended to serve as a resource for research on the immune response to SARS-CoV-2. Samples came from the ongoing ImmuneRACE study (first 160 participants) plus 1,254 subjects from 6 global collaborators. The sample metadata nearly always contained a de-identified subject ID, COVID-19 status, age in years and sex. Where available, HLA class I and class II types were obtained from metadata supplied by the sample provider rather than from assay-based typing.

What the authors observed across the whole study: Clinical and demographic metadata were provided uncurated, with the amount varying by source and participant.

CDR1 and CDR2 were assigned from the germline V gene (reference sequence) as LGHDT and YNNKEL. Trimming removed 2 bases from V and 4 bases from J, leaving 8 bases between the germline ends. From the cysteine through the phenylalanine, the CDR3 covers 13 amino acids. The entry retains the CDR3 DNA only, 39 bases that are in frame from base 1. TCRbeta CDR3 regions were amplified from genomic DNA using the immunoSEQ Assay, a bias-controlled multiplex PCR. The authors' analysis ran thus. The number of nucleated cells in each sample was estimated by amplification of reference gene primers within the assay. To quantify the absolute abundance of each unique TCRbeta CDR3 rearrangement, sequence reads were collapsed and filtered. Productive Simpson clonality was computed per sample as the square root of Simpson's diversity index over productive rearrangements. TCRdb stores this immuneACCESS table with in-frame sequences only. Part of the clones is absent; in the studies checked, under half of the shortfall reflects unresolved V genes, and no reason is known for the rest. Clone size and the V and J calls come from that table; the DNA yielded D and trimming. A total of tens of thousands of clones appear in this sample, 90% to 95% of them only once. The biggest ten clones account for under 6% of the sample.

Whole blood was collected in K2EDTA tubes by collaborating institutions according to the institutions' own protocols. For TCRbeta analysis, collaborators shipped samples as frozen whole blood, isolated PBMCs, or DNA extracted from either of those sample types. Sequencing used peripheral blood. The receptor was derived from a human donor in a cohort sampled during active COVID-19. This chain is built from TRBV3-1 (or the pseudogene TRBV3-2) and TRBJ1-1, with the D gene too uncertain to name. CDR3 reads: CASSQSTGTEAFF. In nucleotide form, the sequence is TGTGCCAGCAGCCAAAGTACGGGCACTGAAGCTTTCTTT.